The 13 T cell receptor beta chains in this list originate from one sample, sequenced in a study of blood T cell repertoires in COVID-19 (dated by TCRdb to the early 2020s). The library was prepared using the immunoSEQ multiplex PCR assay. TCRdb provides this immuneACCESS table in a form limited to in-frame rearrangements. Some clones are lacking; in checked studies, under half of them reflect an unresolved V gene, and why the rest are absent is not known. This sample comprises about 200,000 clones, roughly 82% of them detected only once. The ten largest clonotypes hold about 10% of the sample. Specimen: PBMCs or T cells enriched from blood (not recorded which). The source is a man aged 35 to 55 who had recovered from COVID-19.

This chain connects TRBV25-1 to TRBJ1-2; 10 bases align to TRBD1. The CDR3 loop spans 15 amino acids. Trimming removed 4 bases from V and 7 bases from J; junction bases left unmatched: 9. CDR1 is MGHDK, CDR2 SYGVNS, per germline. Written as DNA, the CDR3 is TGTGCCAGCAGTGCGTCGGGACAGGGGTTCGGTGGCTACACCTTC. It yields the protein CASSASGQGFGGYTF.

The rearrangement joins TRBV4-3 to TRBJ2-7; the match to TRBD1 covers 7 bases. Germline CDR1 reads LGHNA; CDR2 reads YSLEER. V shed 0 bases and J 0 bases; nucleotides not matched to a gene: 8. CDR3 size: 17 residues. In DNA form, the CDR3 reads TGCGCCAGCAGCCAAGATCATCACGGACAGGCCTCCTACGAGCAGTACTTC. As protein: CASSQDHHGQASYEQYF.

The chain recombines TRBV27 with TRBJ2-1, with D tentatively TRBD1 (5 bases). There are 14 residues in the CDR3. V was cut by 4 bases and J by 0 bases, with 7 bases left in between. Germline V gene lookup returns CDR1 MNHEY and CDR2 SMNVEV (reference sequence). CDR3 sequence reads: CASSSTGSYNEQFF. As DNA, the CDR3 is TGTGCCAGCAGTTCTACAGGCTCCTACAATGAGCAGTTCTTC.

This rearrangement joins TRBV25-1 to TRBJ2-1, with no clear D. The CDR3 consists of 15 residues. Germline V lookup: CDR1 MGHDK, CDR2 SYGVNS. V lost 0 bases, J lost 1 base, and 7 bases lay in between. The CDR3 loop is CASSEYRGSYNEQFF. The CDR3 DNA reads TGTGCCAGCAGTGAATACCGAGGTTCCTACAATGAGCAGTTCTTC. The whole variable domain, remainder taken from reference TRBV25-1 and TRBJ2-1, is EADIYQTPRYLVIGTGKKITLECSQTMGHDKMYWYQQDPGMELHLIHYSYGVNSTEKGDLSSESTVSRIRTEHFPLTLESARPSHTSQYLCASSEYRGSYNEQFFGPGTRLTVL.

The chain links TRBV7-3 to TRBJ2-3, with a possible D match to TRBD2 (5 bases). V lost 8 bases, J lost 1 base, and 10 bases lay in between. The CDR3 is made up of 13 amino acids. Germline-derived CDR1 and CDR2 are SGHTA and FQGTGA. The CDR3 here is CASAVGGTDTQYF. The CDR3 coding sequence is TGTGCCAGCGCCGTCGGGGGCACAGATACGCAGTATTTT.

The chain links TRBV24-1 to TRBJ2-3, with D perhaps matching TRBD1 (5 bases). The CDR3 loop spans 16 amino acids. Germline lookup yields CDR1 KGHDR and CDR2 SFDVKD. V was cut by 2 bases and J by 6 bases, with 17 bases left in between. CDR3 in DNA: TGTGCCACCAGTGATTCGGGTCCCCAGGGCAGGGATACGCAGTATTTT. Its protein is CATSDSGPQGRDTQYF.

This chain connects TRBV27 to TRBJ1-5; 10 positions match TRBD1. The CDR3 totals 22 residues. J was trimmed by 0 bases and V by 1 base; bases with no gene match: 18. The germline CDR1 and CDR2 sequences are MNHEY and SMNVEV (reference sequence). Here the CDR3 reads CASSLLDRGWGLGESSNQPQHF. The CDR3 DNA is TGTGCCAGCAGTTTATTGGACAGGGGGTGGGGGTTGGGTGAATCTAGCAATCAGCCCCAGCATTTT.

V and J are TRBV7-2 and TRBJ2-5; 15 nucleotides line up with TRBD2. Germline CDR1 is SGHTA and CDR2 is FQGNSA. CDR3 length equals 17 residues. The J segment lost 4 bases and the V segment lost 4 bases, leaving 7 bases of the junction unmatched. In nucleotides, the CDR3 is TGTGCCAGCAGCTCCTCGGGACTAGCGGGGGGAGGAGAGACCCAGTACTTC. Translation: CASSSSGLAGGGETQYF. Using reference TRBV7-2 and TRBJ2-5 for the parts outside the CDR3, the full variable domain is GAGVSQSPSNKVTEKGKDVELRCDPISGHTALYWYRQSLGQGLEFLIYFQGNSAPDKSGLPSDRFSAERTGGSVSTLTIQRTQQEDSAVYLCASSSSGLAGGGETQYFGPGTRLLVL.

This clone was detected once. In nucleotides, the CDR3 is TGCAGCGTTGAAGGACAACAACTCGCAGACAGCCGCTATGGCTACACCTTC. It encodes CSVEGQQLADSRYGYTF. The chain links TRBV29-1 to TRBJ1-2; perhaps TRBD1 as D (5 bases). Germline V lookup: CDR1 SQVTM, CDR2 ANQGSEA. This CDR3 has 17 amino acids. Trimming left V 1 base short and J 4 bases short, with 22 bases between.

The chain combines TRBV5-1 with TRBJ2-7; D is perhaps TRBD2 (5 bases). The CDR3 is made up of 14 amino acids. Looked up from germline, CDR1 is SGHRS and CDR2 is YFSETQ. Trimming removed 4 bases from V and 6 bases from J, with 17 bases in between. The CDR3 loop reads CASSPARELGEQYF. CDR3 sequence (DNA): TGCGCCAGCAGCCCGGCCCGGGAATTAGGCGAGCAGTACTTC.

This clone was observed a few times. The genes are TRBV29-1 and TRBJ2-3; a weak D match, TRBD1 (7 bases). Per germline, CDR1 SQVTM and CDR2 ANQGSEA. The CDR3 length is 18 residues. V was trimmed by 0 bases and J by 4 bases, leaving 23 bases between them. As DNA, the CDR3 is TGCAGCGTTGAAGATCCGGAGGGGGCAGGGCGGTATTCAGATACGCAGTATTTT. Its translation: CSVEDPEGAGRYSDTQYF.

The rearrangement links TRBV24-1 to TRBJ1-1; the match to TRBD1 covers 7 bases. J gave up 3 bases and V 4 bases, and 4 bases lay outside the gene matches. Germline CDR1 reads KGHDR; CDR2 reads SFDVKD. The length of the CDR3 is 14 residues. CDR3 coding DNA: TGTGCCACCAGTGACGCCGACAGGGACACTGAAGCTTTCTTT. Translating it yields CATSDADRDTEAFF.

V is TRBV30 and J is TRBJ1-6; TRBD1 agrees at 9 bases. From germline, CDR1 is GTSNPN and CDR2 SVGIG (reference sequence). Losses at the gene ends were 2 bases for V and 4 bases for J; bases not matched to a gene: 6. This CDR3 has 16 amino acids. The CDR3 bases are TGTGCCTGGAGTTTTGAGGGGACAGGGTATAATTCACCCCTCCACTTT. Translated, it gives CAWSFEGTGYNSPLHF.